This TCR beta chain originates from a study of blood T cells in healthy people across ages. Study findings and constraints: Estimated diversity that came from one million T cells was considered an underestimate.

For this clonotype: What it binds is unknown.

Alongside a J-beta primer mix, a sample-barcoded 5' primer served in a second PCR lasting roughly 7 to 11 cycles. TCRdb itself ran the 5' RACE reads through MiXCR, one entry per CDR3 protein. The data contain around 650,000 distinct CDR3 sequences, less than 45% of them singletons. CDR3 length equals 15 residues. V shed 3 bases, J shed 3 bases, and the junction held 4 bases outside the gene matches. The germline gives CDR1 SGDLS, CDR2 YYNGEE. The V gene is TRBV9, the J gene TRBJ2-1; TRBD1 matches 9 bases. The TCR comes from a man aged 80 or over in good health. The specimen was blood. Here the CDR3 reads CASSGGTGYYNEQFF. For the CDR3, the DNA is TGTGCCAGCAGCGGAGGGACAGGGTACTACAATGAGCAGTTCTTC.